This TCR beta chain was obtained from a study of beta chain features in type 1 diabetes. Findings and limits, study-wide: TCRB CDR3s from Type 1 diabetes patients were moderately but significantly shorter in all four CD4+ subsets. Whether HLA type influences TCRB rearrangement remained unresolved here. VDJ junctions from patients with type 1 diabetes contained fewer insertions and more deletions.

Concerning this clone: Antigen: not known.

All of the isolated RNA was reverse transcribed, so expressed TCRB transcripts were sequenced. TCRdb's copy holds only in-frame clones and misses some; the assay was immunoSEQ multiplex PCR. The sample lists hundreds of thousands of clones, approximately 16% seen once, with roughly 0.015% in the top ten. The clonotype comes from a man younger than 30 with type 1 diabetes. The specimen was naive CD4+ T cells from blood.

CDR3 in amino acids: CASFNGGGNTGELFF. The DNA for the CDR3 is TGTGCCAGTTTTAATGGGGGGGGGAACACCGGGGAGCTGTTTTTT. The chain joins TRBV19 to TRBJ2-2, with 7 bases fitting TRBD2. The junction had 7 bases not matched to a gene; V was cut back by 8 bases and J by 1 base. Per germline, CDR1 LNHDA and CDR2 SQIVND (reference sequence). This CDR3 spans 15 amino acids.